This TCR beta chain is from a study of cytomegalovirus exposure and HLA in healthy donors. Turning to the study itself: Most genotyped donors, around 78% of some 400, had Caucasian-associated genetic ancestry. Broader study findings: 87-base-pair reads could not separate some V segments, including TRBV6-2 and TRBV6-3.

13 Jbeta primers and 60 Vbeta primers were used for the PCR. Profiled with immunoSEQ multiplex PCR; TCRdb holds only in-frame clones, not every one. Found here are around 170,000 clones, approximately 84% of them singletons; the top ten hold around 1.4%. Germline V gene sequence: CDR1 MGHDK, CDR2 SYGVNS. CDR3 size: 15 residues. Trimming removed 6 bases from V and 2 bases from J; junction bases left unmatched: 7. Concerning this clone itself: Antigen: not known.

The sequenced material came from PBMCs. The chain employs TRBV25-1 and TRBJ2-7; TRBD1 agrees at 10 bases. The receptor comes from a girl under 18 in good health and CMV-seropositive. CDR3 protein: CASSLPGTGAYEQYF. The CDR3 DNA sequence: TGTGCCAGCAGCTTGCCCGGGACAGGGGCCTACGAGCAGTACTTC.